A single sample is the source of the 25 T cell receptor beta chains below, sequenced in a study of beta chain features in type 1 diabetes. The whole isolated RNA underwent reverse transcription, so sequencing captured expressed TCRB transcripts. This table comes from immunoSEQ multiplex PCR, and its TCRdb copy is limited to in-frame clones, with some not included. The data hold some 350,000 clones, with around a tenth observed a single time. Their cognate antigens are unknown. Study conclusions and caveats: Moderate but significant shortening of TCRB CDR3s was recorded in all four CD4+ subsets from Type 1 diabetes patients.

The sample taken for sequencing was central memory CD4+ T cells from blood. The receptor set was obtained from a man aged 30-40 years with type 1 diabetes.

CDR3 loop: CASSLGEGRDKQFF. The CDR3 DNA sequence: TGCGCCAGCAGCCTCGGGGAGGGGCGTGATAAGCAGTTCTTC. This sequence joins TRBV5-1 and TRBJ2-1; TRBD2 matches at 7 bases. CDR1 and CDR2 from the germline V gene are SGHRS and YFSETQ. CDR3 length equals 14 residues. V lost 4 bases to trimming and J lost 11 bases; unmatched junction nucleotides: 12.

This clone was counted at least ten times. The chain employs TRBV23-1 and TRBJ2-3; possible D gene TRBD2, 5 bases. TRBV23-1 is an open reading frame, and its role is uncertain. V lost 7 bases, J lost 4 bases, and 15 bases lay in between. The CDR3 loop spans 14 amino acids. For the CDR3, the DNA is TGCGCCAGCACCTACCTTCGGGGTGCAGATACGCAGTATTTT. Amino acid sequence: CASTYLRGADTQYF.

The genes are TRBV7-3 and TRBJ2-7; D might be TRBD1 (7 bases). The CDR3 totals 14 residues. Trimming shortened V by 6 bases and J by 2 bases, and 14 bases separated the two germline ends. Germline V gene data show CDR1 as SGHTA and CDR2 as FQGTGA. The chain's CDR3 is CASREAGQTYEQYF. The DNA of the CDR3 is TGTGCCAGCAGGGAGGCGGGACAGACCTACGAGCAGTACTTC. Full variable domain (missing parts from reference TRBV7-3 and TRBJ2-7): GAGVSQTPSNKVTEKGKYVELRCDPISGHTALYWYRQSLGQGPEFLIYFQGTGAADDSGLPNDRFFAVRPEGSVSTLKIQRTERGDSAVYLCASREAGQTYEQYFGPGTRLTVT.

V gene TRBV6-1 combines with J gene TRBJ2-7; 11 positions match TRBD2. CDR1 and CDR2 from the germline V gene are MNHNS and SASEGT. V was clipped by 7 bases and J by 0 bases; unmatched bases: 2. The CDR3 covers 14 residues. The CDR3 region is CASTGTSGSYEQYF. The CDR3 bases are TGTGCCAGCACTGGGACTAGCGGCTCCTACGAGCAGTACTTC.

This clone was observed a few times. CDR3 DNA sequence: TGTGCCAGCAGCCAAGCCTCCTACGAGCAGTACTTC. This encodes CASSQASYEQYF. The chain recombines TRBV7-3 with TRBJ2-7, with D hard to call. The CDR3 is made up of 12 amino acids. CDR1 SGHTA and CDR2 FQGTGA come from the germline V gene. The V gene lost 5 bases and the J gene lost 0 bases, with 5 bases spanning the gap.

The table lists this clone with a few counts. This chain links TRBV2 with TRBJ2-5; D remains ambiguous. Judging by the DNA end, TRBJ2-7 fits better; the J call may be wrong. The CDR3 covers 12 residues. Germline lookup yields CDR1 SNHLY and CDR2 FYNNEI. The CDR3 region has the DNA TGTGCCAGCAGTGGGCCTAGCTACGAGCAGTACTTC. Protein product: CASSGPSYEQYF.

The chain is built from TRBV7-3 and TRBJ1-5; D is possibly TRBD1 (5 bases). The V and J ends lost 6 bases and 6 bases respectively, with 18 bases between them. The CDR3 contains 15 residues. Germline loops: CDR1 SGHTA, CDR2 FQGTGA. CDR3 nucleotide sequence: TGTGCCAGCAGTCCTAACCCAGGGCTCGGTCAGCCCCAGCATTTT. As protein: CASSPNPGLGQPQHF.

This clone was counted between two and nine times. V gene TRBV7-2 combines with J gene TRBJ2-1, with D maybe TRBD1 (6 bases). The CDR3 spans 14 residues. Trimming removed 2 bases at V and 7 bases at J, with 12 bases between. Germline V gene sequence: CDR1 SGHTA, CDR2 FQGNSA. The CDR3 loop reads CASSLMRGINEQFF. The CDR3, as DNA: TGTGCCAGCAGCTTAATGAGGGGGATTAATGAGCAGTTCTTC.

This clone was recorded many times. The J gene is TRBJ2-1, the V gene TRBV14; possibly TRBD2 for D (5 bases). Germline CDR1 reads SGHDN; CDR2 reads FVKESK. The germline V and J ends were trimmed by 2 bases and 0 bases, with 8 bases remaining between them. This CDR3 has 15 residues. CDR3 protein: CASSQSGSSYNEQFF. In DNA form, the CDR3 reads TGTGCCAGCAGCCAATCGGGAAGCTCCTACAATGAGCAGTTCTTC.

The chain is built from TRBV9 and TRBJ2-5; TRBD2 matches at 7 bases. The J call may not be correct, given that the DNA end is closer to TRBJ2-7. CDR3 length equals 16 residues. CDR1 SGDLS and CDR2 YYNGEE come from the germline V gene. CDR3 sequence: CASSVAGRGGYGEQYF. CDR3 bases: TGTGCCAGCAGCGTAGCAGGCCGGGGAGGGTATGGCGAGCAGTACTTC.

In its sample, this clone was seen a few times. CDR3: CASSRRGRLAGENTGELFF. Here the CDR3 DNA reads TGCGCCAGCAGCCGCAGGGGTAGACTAGCGGGAGAAAACACCGGGGAGCTGTTTTTT. The chain is built from TRBV4-1 and TRBJ2-2; 12 positions match TRBD2. Germline assignment: CDR1 MGHRA and CDR2 YSYEKL. The CDR3 spans 19 residues. V was pared by 4 bases and J by 2 bases, with 11 bases of the junction left unmatched.

Only a few counts were recorded for this clone. V and J are TRBV7-6 and TRBJ2-1; D is undetermined. Germline CDR1 and CDR2: SGHVS and FNYEAQ. Trimming left V 8 bases short and J 7 bases short, with 9 bases between. CDR3 length: 11 residues. In DNA form, the CDR3 reads TGTGCCAGCTCCGATCGGAATGAGCAGTTCTTC. Its translation: CASSDRNEQFF.

This clone has more than one count but fewer than ten. The chain joins TRBV6-5 to TRBJ2-1; the match to TRBD1 covers 10 bases. V trimming: 6 bases; J trimming: 7 bases; junction bases outside the gene matches: 9. CDR1 is MNHEY and CDR2 is SVGAGI in the germline V gene. The CDR3 has 15 residues. CDR3 DNA: TGTGCCAGCAGACGCCGACAGGGGGCTTGGAATGAGCAGTTCTTC. It codes for CASRRRQGAWNEQFF.

Points on this clone: The sample holds other DNA sequences that translate to the same CDR3. The gene calls are TRBV20-1 and TRBJ2-5; D uncertain. With 5 bases removed from V and 5 bases from J, the gap between germline ends came to 9 bases. Germline CDR1 reads DFQATT; CDR2 reads SNEGSKA (reference sequence). The CDR3 consists of 11 residues. The CDR3 DNA follows: TGCAGTGCTCCCTTGGGGGAGACCCAGTACTTC. Translated: CSAPLGETQYF.

This clone has just a few counts. The V gene is TRBV7-2, the J gene TRBJ1-5, with D unresolved. The length of the CDR3 is 13 residues. V gave up 2 bases and J gave up 4 bases, with 6 bases separating them. Germline-derived CDR1 and CDR2 are SGHTA and FQGNSA. CDR3 amino acids: CASSLSGNQPQHF. The CDR3, as DNA: TGTGCCAGCAGCTTATCGGGGAATCAGCCCCAGCATTTT.

This chain links TRBV6-1 with TRBJ1-5; D is possibly TRBD1 (5 bases). V was clipped by 5 bases and J by 1 base, with 9 bases between them. There are 14 residues in the CDR3. CDR1 MNHNS and CDR2 SASEGT come from the germline V gene. CDR3 residues: CASSWGGSNQPQHF. The CDR3 DNA reads as TGTGCCAGCAGTTGGGGGGGGAGCAATCAGCCCCAGCATTTT.

The chain uses TRBV4-2 and TRBJ2-6; no clear D gene. This CDR3 comprises 14 residues. V lost 5 bases and J 5 bases, leaving 10 bases between the germline ends. Germline CDR1 reads LGHNA; CDR2 reads YNFKEQ. CDR3 sequence (DNA): TGTGCCAGCAGCTGGAGTATGTGGGCCAACGTCCTGACTTTC. Translating gives CASSWSMWANVLTF.

The chain carries TRBV28 and TRBJ1-1; D call uncertain. The germline gives CDR1 MDHEN, CDR2 SYDVKM. This CDR3 is 11 amino acids long. V lost 6 bases and J 4 bases, leaving 6 bases between the germline ends. CDR3: CASRKATEAFF. In DNA form, the CDR3 reads TGTGCCAGCAGGAAAGCCACTGAAGCTTTCTTT.

In its sample, this clone was seen a few times. This chain links TRBV18 with TRBJ1-1; D is unresolved. Germline V gives CDR1 KGHSH, CDR2 LQKENI. The CDR3 is 13 residues long. V lost 3 bases and J lost 6, with 11 bases in between. The CDR3 nucleotides are TGTGCCAGCTCACCGGCGAGGGCGGCTGAAGCTTTCTTT. Translation: CASSPARAAEAFF.

This clone was counted many times. The gene calls are TRBV5-1 and TRBJ1-4; D remains unclear. There are 18 residues in the CDR3. The V gene's germline CDR1 is SGHRS and CDR2 YFSETQ. V was trimmed by 0 bases and J by 7 bases, leaving 22 bases between them. The chain's CDR3 is CASSLGALTTLGSEKLFF. CDR3 bases: TGCGCCAGCAGCTTGGGCGCGCTGACGACCTTAGGAAGTGAAAAACTGTTTTTT.

This chain connects TRBV7-2 to TRBJ2-6, with D hard to call. The V end lost 1 base, the J end lost 10 bases, and 5 bases lay between the germline ends. This CDR3 is built from 12 residues. CDR1 and CDR2 (germline): SGHTA, FQGNSA. The CDR3 reads CASSLGENVLTF. DNA of the CDR3: TGTGCCAGCAGCTTAGGAGAGAACGTCCTGACTTTC.

About this clone: Given a far larger clone just one base away, this is likely a sequencing read error. The CDR3 is CASSLGGTNYEQYF. The CDR3 nucleotides are TGTGCCAGCAGCTTGGGCGGGACAAACTACGAGCAGTACTTC. J is TRBJ2-7 and V is TRBV5-6; D tentatively reads TRBD1 or TRBD2 (6 bases each). CDR3 length: 14 amino acids. Germline loops: CDR1 SGHDT, CDR2 YYEEEE. Trimming removed 0 bases at V and 3 bases at J, with 10 bases between.

The rearrangement links TRBV9 to TRBJ2-7, with D possibly called TRBD1 or TRBD2 (5 bases each). The CDR3 spans 15 residues. The germline V gene encodes CDR1 SGDLS and CDR2 YYNGEE. Trimming took off 0 bases at V and 0 bases at J, with 10 bases between the two ends. CDR3 in amino acids: CASSVGAGSSYEQYF. In DNA form, the CDR3 reads TGTGCCAGCAGCGTAGGGGCAGGGAGCTCCTACGAGCAGTACTTC.

This clone was seen a handful of times. The CDR3 sequence: CASSSGPQETQYF. The CDR3 DNA reads as TGTGCCAGCAGCTCAGGCCCTCAAGAGACCCAGTACTTC. The chain links TRBV5-4 to TRBJ2-5; no reliable D call. The CDR3 contains 13 residues. Germline-derived CDR1 and CDR2 are SGHNT and YYREEE (reference sequence). Trimming removed 3 bases at V and 2 bases at J, with 8 bases between.

This clone has just a few counts. This rearrangement joins TRBV5-6 to TRBJ2-5; TRBD1 agrees at 9 bases. Trimming at V came to 2 bases and at J to 5 bases, leaving 7 bases not matched to a gene. Germline CDR1 reads SGHDT; CDR2 reads YYEEEE. The CDR3 has 15 residues. CDR3 DNA sequence: TGTGCCAGCAGCTTAGTGGGGGACAGGGCGGAGACCCAGTACTTC. Its translation: CASSLVGDRAETQYF. Together with reference TRBV5-6 and TRBJ2-5, the CDR3 gives the full variable domain: DAGVTQSPTHLIKTRGQQVTLRCSPKSGHDTVSWYQQALGQGPQFIFQYYEEEERQRGNFPDRFSGHQFPNYSSELNVNALLLGDSALYLCASSLVGDRAETQYFGPGTRLLVL.